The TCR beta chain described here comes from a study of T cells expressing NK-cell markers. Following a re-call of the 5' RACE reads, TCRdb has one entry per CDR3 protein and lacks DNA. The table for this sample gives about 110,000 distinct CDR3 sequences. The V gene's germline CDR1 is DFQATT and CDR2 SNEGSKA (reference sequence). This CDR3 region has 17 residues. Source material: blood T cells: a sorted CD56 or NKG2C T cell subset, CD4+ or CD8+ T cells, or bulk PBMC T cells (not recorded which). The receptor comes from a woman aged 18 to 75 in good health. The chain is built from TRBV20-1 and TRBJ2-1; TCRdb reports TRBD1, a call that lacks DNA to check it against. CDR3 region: CSARRWGEGYSYNEQFF.